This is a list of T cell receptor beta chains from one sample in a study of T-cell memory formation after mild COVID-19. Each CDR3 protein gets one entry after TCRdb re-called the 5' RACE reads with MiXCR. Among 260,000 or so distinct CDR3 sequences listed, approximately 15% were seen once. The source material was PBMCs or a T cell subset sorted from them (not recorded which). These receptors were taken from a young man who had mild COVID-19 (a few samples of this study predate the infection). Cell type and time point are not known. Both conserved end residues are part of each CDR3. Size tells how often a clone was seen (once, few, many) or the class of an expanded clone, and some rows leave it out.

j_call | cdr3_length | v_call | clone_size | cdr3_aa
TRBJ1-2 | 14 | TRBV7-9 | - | CASSFTGQSTGYTF
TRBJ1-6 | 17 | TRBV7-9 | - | CASSRGDRHANNSPLHF
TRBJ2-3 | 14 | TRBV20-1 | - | CSARLGLRTDTQYF
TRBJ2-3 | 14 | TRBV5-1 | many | CASTRDEGTDTQYF
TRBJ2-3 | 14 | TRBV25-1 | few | CASTGRGRADTQYF
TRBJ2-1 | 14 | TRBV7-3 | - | CASSSTSGYNEQFF
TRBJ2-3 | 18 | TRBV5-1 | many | CASSPRPGGGERTDTQYF
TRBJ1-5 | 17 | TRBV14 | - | CASSQPGRGYSNQPQHF
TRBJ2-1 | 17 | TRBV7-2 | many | CASSWGGVQSSYNEQFF
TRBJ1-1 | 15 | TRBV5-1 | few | CASSLGWSWPPEAFF
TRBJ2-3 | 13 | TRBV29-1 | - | CSAGTGAQDTQYF
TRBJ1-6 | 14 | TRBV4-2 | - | CASSLTGGNSPLHF
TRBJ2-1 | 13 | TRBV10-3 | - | CAGRDREDNEQFF
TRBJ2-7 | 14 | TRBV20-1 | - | CSAYISGGDYEQYF
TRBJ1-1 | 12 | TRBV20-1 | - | CSAGARNTEAFF
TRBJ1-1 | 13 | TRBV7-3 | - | CASSFGQGVEAFF
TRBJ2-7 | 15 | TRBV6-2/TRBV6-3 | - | CASSSPGTGYYEQYF
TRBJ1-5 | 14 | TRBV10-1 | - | CASSRGGSNQPQHF
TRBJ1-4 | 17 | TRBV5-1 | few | CASSLGTGGLANEKLFF
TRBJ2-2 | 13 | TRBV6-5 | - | CASSADNYGELFF
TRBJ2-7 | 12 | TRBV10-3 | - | CAISREIYEQYF
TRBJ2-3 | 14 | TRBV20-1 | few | CSASGAVSTDTQYF
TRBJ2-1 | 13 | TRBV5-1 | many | CASSLTGANEQFF
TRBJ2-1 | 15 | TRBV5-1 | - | CASSKGPSVGNEQFF
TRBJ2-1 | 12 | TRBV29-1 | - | CSVAKTSTEQFF
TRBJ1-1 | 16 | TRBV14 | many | CASSPLVQGMNTEAFF
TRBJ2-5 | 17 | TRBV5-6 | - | CASSWGPGTGRPETQYF
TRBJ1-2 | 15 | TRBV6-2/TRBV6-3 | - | CASSYSRGLNYGYTF
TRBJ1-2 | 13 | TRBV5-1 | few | CASSFTENYGYTF
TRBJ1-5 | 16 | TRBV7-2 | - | CASSLNSGGVDQPQHF
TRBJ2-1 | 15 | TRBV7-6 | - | CASSFTGQGYNEQFF
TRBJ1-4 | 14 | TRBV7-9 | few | CASSLQAISSELFF
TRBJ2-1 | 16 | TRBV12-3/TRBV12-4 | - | CASTPGGILSYNEQFF
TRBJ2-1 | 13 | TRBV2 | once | CASQGTSYNEQFF
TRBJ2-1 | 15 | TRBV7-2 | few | CASTPGGLTYNEQFF
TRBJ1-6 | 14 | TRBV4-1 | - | CASSHITGNSPLHF
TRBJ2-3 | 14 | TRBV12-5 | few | CASGLGGSTDTQYF
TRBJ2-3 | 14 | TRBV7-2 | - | CASSPTDPADTQYF
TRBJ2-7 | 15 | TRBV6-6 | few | CATKPAGGQKYEQYF
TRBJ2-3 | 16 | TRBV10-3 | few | CAISAQPGQGPDTQYF
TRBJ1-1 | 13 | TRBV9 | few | CASSVVLGAEAFF
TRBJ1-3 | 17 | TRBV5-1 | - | CASSLNGDISSGNTIYF
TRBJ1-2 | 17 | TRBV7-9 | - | CASSLRTGSDFNYGYTF
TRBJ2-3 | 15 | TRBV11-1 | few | CASMPPAGGADTQYF
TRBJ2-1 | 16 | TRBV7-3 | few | CASSLRGQGTHNEQFF
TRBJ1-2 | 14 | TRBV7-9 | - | CASSLTGSYYGYTF
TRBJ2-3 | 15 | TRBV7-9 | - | CASSPGETRTDTQYF
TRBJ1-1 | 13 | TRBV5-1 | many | CASSLGRDAEAFF
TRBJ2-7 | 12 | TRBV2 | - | CASSKTGYEQYF
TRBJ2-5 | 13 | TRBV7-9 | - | CATSRAMLETQYF
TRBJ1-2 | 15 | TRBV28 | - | CASSWDRGRVYGYTF
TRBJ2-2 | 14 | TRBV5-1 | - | CASTEAANTGELFF
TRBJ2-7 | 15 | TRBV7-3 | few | CASSSDGTRLHEQYF